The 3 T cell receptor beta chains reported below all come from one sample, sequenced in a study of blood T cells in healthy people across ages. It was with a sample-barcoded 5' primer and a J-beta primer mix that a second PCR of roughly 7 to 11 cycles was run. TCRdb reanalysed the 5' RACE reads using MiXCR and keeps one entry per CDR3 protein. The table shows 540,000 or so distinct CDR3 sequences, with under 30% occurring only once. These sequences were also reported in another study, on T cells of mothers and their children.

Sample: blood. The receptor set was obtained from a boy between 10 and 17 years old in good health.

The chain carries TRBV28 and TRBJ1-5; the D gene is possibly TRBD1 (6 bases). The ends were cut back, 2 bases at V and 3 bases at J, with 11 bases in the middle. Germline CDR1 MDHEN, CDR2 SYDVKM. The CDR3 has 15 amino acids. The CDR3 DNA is TGTGCCAGCAGTTTAATGGGGGCCAACAATCAGCCCCAGCATTTT. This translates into CASSLMGANNQPQHF.

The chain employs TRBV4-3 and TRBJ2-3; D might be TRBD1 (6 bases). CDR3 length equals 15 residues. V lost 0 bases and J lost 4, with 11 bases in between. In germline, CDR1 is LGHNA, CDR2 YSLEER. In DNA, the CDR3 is TGCGCCAGCAGCCAAGATTGGACAGAAGCAGATACGCAGTATTTT. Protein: CASSQDWTEADTQYF.

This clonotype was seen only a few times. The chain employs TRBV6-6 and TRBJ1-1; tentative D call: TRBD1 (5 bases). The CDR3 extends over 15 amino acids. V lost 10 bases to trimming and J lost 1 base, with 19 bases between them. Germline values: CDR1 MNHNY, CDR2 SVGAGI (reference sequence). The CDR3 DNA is TGTGCCACTCGAGAGCCCCAGGGTCGGAACACTGAAGCTTTCTTT. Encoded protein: CATREPQGRNTEAFF.